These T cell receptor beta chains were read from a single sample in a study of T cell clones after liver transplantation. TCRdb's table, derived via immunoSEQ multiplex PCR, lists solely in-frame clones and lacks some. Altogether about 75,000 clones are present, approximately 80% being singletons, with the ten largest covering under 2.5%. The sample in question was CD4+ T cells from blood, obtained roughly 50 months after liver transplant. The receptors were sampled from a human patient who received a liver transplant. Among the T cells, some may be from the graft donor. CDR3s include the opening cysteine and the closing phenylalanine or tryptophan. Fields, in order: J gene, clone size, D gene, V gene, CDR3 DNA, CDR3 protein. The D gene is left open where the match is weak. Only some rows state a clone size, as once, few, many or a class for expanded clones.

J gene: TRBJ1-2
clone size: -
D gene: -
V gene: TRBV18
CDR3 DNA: TGTGCCAGCTCACCAGGCGGCAGTACCTTCCTCTATGGCTACACCTTC
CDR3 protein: CASSPGGSTFLYGYTF

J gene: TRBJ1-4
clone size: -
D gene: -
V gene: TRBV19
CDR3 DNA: TGTGCCAGTAGTATAGAGGGGGCCGGAGCTAATGAAAAACTGTTTTTT
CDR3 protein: CASSIEGAGANEKLFF

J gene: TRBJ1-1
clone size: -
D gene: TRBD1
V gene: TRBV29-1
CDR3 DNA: TGCAGCGCAGGGACAGGAGTGAGCACTGAAGCTTTCTTT
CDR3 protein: CSAGTGVSTEAFF

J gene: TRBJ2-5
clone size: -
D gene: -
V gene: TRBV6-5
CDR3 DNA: TGTGCCAGCAGTTACCGAACACCCCGTGAGACCCAGTACTTC
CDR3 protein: CASSYRTPRETQYF

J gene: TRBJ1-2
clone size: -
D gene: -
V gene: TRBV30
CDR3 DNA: TGTGCCTCGACCACGGACGGGATGGGCTACACCTTC
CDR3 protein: CASTTDGMGYTF

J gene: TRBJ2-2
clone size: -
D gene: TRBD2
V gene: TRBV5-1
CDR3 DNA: TGCGCCAGCACACTACTAGCGGGAGGGGCCGGGGAGCTGTTTTTT
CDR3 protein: CASTLLAGGAGELFF

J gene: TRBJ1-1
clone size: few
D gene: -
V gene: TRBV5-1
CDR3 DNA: TGCGCCAGCAGCTTGGCCGGGAACACTGAAGCTTTCTTT
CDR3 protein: CASSLAGNTEAFF

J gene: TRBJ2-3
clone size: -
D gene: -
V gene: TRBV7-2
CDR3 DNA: TGTGCCAGCAGCTTAGCGGGGGGCCGGTATTTT
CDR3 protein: CASSLAGGRYF

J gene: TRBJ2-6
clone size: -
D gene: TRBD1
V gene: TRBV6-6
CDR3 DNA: TGTGCCAGCAGCCCCGGACAGGGTACCTGGGCCAACGTCCTGACTTTC
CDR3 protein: CASSPGQGTWANVLTF

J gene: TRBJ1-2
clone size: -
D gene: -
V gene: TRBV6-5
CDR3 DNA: TGTGCCAGCAGTGCCGGGGGTAAAGACTATGGCTACACCTTC
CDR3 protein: CASSAGGKDYGYTF

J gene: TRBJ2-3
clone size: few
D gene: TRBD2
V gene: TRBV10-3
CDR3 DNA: TGTGCCATCAGGTCGACTAGCGTTCAAATGTATACGCAGTATTTT
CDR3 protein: CAIRSTSVQMYTQYF

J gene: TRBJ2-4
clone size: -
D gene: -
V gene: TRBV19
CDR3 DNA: TGTGCCATAGGGGGGACCGCGGGTAGGAAAAACATTCAGTACTTC
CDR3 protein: CAIGGTAGRKNIQYF

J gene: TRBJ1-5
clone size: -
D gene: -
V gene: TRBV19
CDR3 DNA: TGTGCCAGTAGTAAATGGGTTGAGCCCCAGCATTTT
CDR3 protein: CASSKWVEPQHF

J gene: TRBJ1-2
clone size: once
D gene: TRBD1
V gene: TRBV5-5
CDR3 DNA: TGTGCCAGCAGCTTGGGTCTTGGGACAGTATATGGCTACACCTTC
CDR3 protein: CASSLGLGTVYGYTF

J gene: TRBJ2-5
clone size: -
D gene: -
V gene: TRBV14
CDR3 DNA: TGTGCCAGCAGCCCACGGGGGAGGGAGACCCAGTACTTC
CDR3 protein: CASSPRGRETQYF

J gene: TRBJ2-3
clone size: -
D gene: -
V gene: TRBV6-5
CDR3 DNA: TGTGCCAGCACCTCGAGGGATACGCAGTATTTT
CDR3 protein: CASTSRDTQYF

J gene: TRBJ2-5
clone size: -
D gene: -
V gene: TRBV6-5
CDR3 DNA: TGTGCCAGCAGTCTGGGGGATGGGGAGACCCAGTACTTC
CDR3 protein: CASSLGDGETQYF

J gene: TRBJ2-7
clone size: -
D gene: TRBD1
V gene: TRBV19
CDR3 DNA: TGTGCCAGTAGGCGGGACAGGACCTCCTACGAGCAGTACTTC
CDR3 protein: CASRRDRTSYEQYF

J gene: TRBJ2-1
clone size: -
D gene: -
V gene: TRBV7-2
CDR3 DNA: TGTGCCAGCAGCGGAGGACTTGGGGCCTACAATGAGCAGTTCTTC
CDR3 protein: CASSGGLGAYNEQFF

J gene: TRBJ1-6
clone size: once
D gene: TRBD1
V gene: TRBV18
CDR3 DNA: TGTGCCAGCTCACTATGGACAGGGGGCGAATCACCCCTCCACTTT
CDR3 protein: CASSLWTGGESPLHF